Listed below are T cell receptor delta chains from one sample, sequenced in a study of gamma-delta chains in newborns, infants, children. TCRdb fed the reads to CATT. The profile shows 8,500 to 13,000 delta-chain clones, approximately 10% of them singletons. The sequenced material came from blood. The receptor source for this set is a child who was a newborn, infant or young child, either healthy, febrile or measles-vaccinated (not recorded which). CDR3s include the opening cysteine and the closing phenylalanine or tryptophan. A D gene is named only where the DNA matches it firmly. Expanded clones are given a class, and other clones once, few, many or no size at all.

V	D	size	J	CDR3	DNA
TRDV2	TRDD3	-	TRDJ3	CACDKVLGDTPRSSWDTRQMFF	TGTGCCTGTGACAAAGTACTGGGGGATACGCCCCGAAGCTCCTGGGACACCCGACAGATGTTTTTC
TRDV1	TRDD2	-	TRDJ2	CALGGAGLPTIFYTDKLFF	TGTGCTCTTGGGGGAGCCGGCCTTCCTACCATCTTTTACACCGATAAACTCTTCTTT
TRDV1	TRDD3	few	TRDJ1	CALVEPGGSYTDKLIF	TGTGCTCTTGTCGAACCGGGGGGATCGTACACCGATAAACTCATCTTT
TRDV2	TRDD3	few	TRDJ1	CACYGIRAYADKLIF	TGTGCCTGTTACGGGATACGAGCGTACGCCGATAAACTCATCTTT
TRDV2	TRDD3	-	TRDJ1	CACDPLGDQGIHEGTDKLIF	TGTGCCTGTGACCCACTGGGGGATCAGGGGATTCACGAGGGCACCGATAAACTCATCTTT
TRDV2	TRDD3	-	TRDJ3	CACDTVGVGEVIPPWDTRQMFF	TGTGCCTGTGACACCGTCGGGGTGGGGGAAGTAATACCCCCCTGGGACACCCGACAGATGTTTTTC
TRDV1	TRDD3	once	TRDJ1	CALGGYWGGTDKLIF	TGTGCTCTTGGGGGTTACTGGGGTGGCACCGATAAACTCATCTTT
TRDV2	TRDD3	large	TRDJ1	CACDPLRTGGVMYTDKLIF	TGTGCCTGTGACCCCCTCCGTACTGGGGGAGTCATGTACACCGATAAACTCATCTTT
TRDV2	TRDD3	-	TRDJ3	CACDTAGDTSWDTRQMFF	TGTGCCTGTGACACGGCAGGGGATACCTCCTGGGACACCCGACAGATGTTTTTC
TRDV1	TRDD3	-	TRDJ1	CALGEASPTRGYPGKLTF	TGTGCTCTTGGGGAAGCCTCCCCTACTCGGGGATACCCGGGTAAACTCACCTTT
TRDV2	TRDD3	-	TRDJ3	CACDILGDLSWDTRQMFF	TGTGCCTGTGACATACTGGGGGATCTCTCCTGGGACACCCGACAGATGTTTTTC
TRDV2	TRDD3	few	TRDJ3	CACDTVALGDTERDTRQMFF	TGTGCCTGTGACACGGTCGCACTGGGGGATACCGAGCGGGACACCCGACAGATGTTTTTC
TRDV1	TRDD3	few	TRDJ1	CALGPSDPIYWGRPYTDKLIF	TGTGCTCTTGGGCCTTCTGACCCCATTTACTGGGGACGGCCGTACACCGATAAACTCATCTTT
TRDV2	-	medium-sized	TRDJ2	CACDTAGTGTAQLFF	TGTGCCTGTGACACCGCGGGAACAGGGACAGCACAACTCTTCTTT
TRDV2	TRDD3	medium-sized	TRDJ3	CACDTLLGDTRDTRQMFF	TGTGCCTGTGACACCCTACTGGGGGATACCCGGGACACCCGACAGATGTTTTTC
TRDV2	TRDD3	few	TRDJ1	CACDDLAFLGDSPYTDKLIF	TGTGCCTGTGACGACTTGGCCTTCCTGGGGGATAGTCCCTACACCGATAAACTCATCTTT
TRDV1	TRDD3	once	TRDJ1	CALGEASFSPTGGPDKLIF	TGTGCTCTTGGGGAAGCTTCGTTTTCCCCCACTGGGGGACCCGATAAACTCATCTTT
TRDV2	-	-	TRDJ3	CACDTGDARSWDTRQMFF	TGTGCCTGTGACACCGGGGATGCCCGCTCCTGGGACACCCGACAGATGTTTTTC
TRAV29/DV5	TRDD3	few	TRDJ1	CAVTLPKSGGIMRTDKLIF	TGTGCAGTGACCCTCCCCAAGAGCGGGGGGATAATGAGGACCGATAAACTCATCTTT
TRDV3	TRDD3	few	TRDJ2	CASIWGVKTAQLFF	TGTGCCTCGATCTGGGGGGTAAAGACAGCACAACTCTTCTTT
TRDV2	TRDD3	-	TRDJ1	CACDVLGIGDKLIF	TGTGCCTGTGACGTACTGGGGATAGGGGATAAACTCATCTTT
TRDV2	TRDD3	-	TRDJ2	CACDTLLGDIALTAQLFF	TGTGCCTGTGACACATTACTGGGGGATATAGCTTTGACAGCACAACTCTTCTTT
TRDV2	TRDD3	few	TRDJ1	CACDTVGDDGDKPIF	TGTGCCTGTGACACCGTGGGGGATGATGGCGATAAACCCATCTTT
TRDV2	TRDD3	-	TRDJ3	CACDYTGGSSWDTRQMFF	TGTGCCTGTGACTATACTGGGGGATCATCCTGGGACACCCGACAGATGTTTTTC
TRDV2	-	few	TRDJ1	CACVGGYTDKLIF	TGTGCCTGTGTGGGGGGGTACACCGATAAACTCATCTTT
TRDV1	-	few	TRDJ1	CALGGRGGRTDKLIF	TGTGCTCTTGGGGGCCGAGGGGGACGCACCGATAAACTCATCTTT
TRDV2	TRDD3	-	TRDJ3	CACDTVIRDTRASSWDTRQMFF	TGTGCCTGTGACACCGTTATTCGGGATACACGCGCAAGCTCCTGGGACACCCGACAGATGTTTTTC
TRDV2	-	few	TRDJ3	CACDTGGPYSWDTRQMFF	TGTGCCTGTGACACCGGGGGACCCTACTCCTGGGACACCCGACAGATGTTTTTC
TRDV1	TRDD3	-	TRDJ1	CALGERERGLPIWGIPVITDKLIF	TGTGCTCTTGGGGAACGGGAAAGGGGACTGCCCATCTGGGGGATACCCGTTATTACCGATAAACTCATCTTT
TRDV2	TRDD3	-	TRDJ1	CACDPLGDNAQWTDKLIF	TGTGCCTGTGACCCACTGGGGGATAACGCTCAATGGACCGATAAACTCATCTTT
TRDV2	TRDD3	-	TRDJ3	CACDTVILGESSCDTRQMFF	TGTGCCTGTGACACCGTAATACTGGGGGAGAGCTCCTGCGACACCCGACAGATGTTTTTC
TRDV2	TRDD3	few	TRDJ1	CACEGLGDTSRKLIF	TGTGCCTGTGAGGGTCTGGGGGATACGTCGAGGAAACTCATCTTT
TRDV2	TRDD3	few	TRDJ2	CACDTVGNWGTAQLFF	TGTGCCTGTGACACCGTGGGCAACTGGGGGACAGCACAACTCTTCTTT
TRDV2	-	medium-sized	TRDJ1	CACDTVAVTTDKLIF	TGTGCCTGTGACACCGTAGCGGTCACAACCGATAAACTCATCTTT
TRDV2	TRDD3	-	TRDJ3	CACDTVLGTWDTRQMFF	TGTGCCTGTGACACCGTACTGGGGACCTGGGACACCCGACAGATGTTTTTC
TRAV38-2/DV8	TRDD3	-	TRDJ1	CAYGTVLGAVTDKLIF	TGTGCTTACGGAACCGTACTGGGGGCCGTCACCGATAAACTCATCTTT
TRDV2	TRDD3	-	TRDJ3	CACDTALAGGWSSWDTRQMFF	TGTGCCTGTGACACCGCACTAGCTGGGGGATGGAGCTCCTGGGACACCCGACAGATGTTTTTC
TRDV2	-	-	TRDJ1	CACDTVTPPHIRGDKLIF	TGTGCCTGTGACACCGTAACCCCTCCTCACATACGGGGCGATAAACTCATCTTT
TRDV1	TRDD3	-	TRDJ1	CALGEVGPTLGDTRSTDKLIF	TGTGCTCTTGGGGAAGTCGGTCCTACCCTGGGGGATACACGGTCCACCGATAAACTCATCTTT
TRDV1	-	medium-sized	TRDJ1	CALGEEKEIPTYWGTDKLIF	TGTGCTCTTGGGGAAGAGAAGGAAATTCCTACGTATTGGGGGACCGATAAACTCATCTTT
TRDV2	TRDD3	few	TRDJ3	CACDFVLGDTDSWDTRQMFF	TGTGCCTGTGACTTCGTACTGGGGGATACGGACTCCTGGGACACCCGACAGATGTTTTTC
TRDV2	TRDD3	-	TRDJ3	CACDTVWKGDKGTSWDTRQMFF	TGTGCCTGTGACACCGTCTGGAAGGGGGATAAAGGGACCTCCTGGGACACCCGACAGATGTTTTTC
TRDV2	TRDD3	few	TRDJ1	CACDGLGDTRSYTDKLIF	TGTGCCTGTGACGGACTGGGGGATACGAGATCGTACACCGATAAACTCATCTTT
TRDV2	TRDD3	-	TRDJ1	CACDTGFTGGYTDKLIF	TGTGCCTGTGACACCGGTTTTACTGGGGGATACACCGATAAACTCATCTTT
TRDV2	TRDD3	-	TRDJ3	CACDSLLGDTWDTRQMFF	TGTGCCTGTGACTCCCTACTGGGGGATACCTGGGACACCCGACAGATGTTTTTC
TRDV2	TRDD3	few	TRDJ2	CACDTVGVLGDPALTAQLFF	TGTGCCTGTGACACCGTGGGGGTCCTGGGGGATCCCGCTTTGACAGCACAACTCTTCTTT
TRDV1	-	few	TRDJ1	CALGELPTAPLGTDKLIF	TGTGCTCTTGGGGAACTTCCTACTGCACCGCTAGGGACCGATAAACTCATCTTT
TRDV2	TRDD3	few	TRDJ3	CACDTMVVTGGLSSWDTRQMFF	TGTGCCTGTGACACTATGGTGGTTACTGGGGGTCTAAGCTCCTGGGACACCCGGCAGATGTTTTTC
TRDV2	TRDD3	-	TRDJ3	CACDTAGGPSWDTRQMFF	TGTGCCTGTGACACCGCTGGGGGACCCTCCTGGGACACCCGACAGATGTTTTTC
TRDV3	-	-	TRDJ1	CAFELLSKYTDKLIF	TGTGCCTTTGAGTTGCTATCAAAGTACACCGATAAACTCATCTTT
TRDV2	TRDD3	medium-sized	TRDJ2	CACDAILGDTAQLFF	TGTGCCTGTGACGCAATACTGGGGGATACAGCACAACTCTTCTTT
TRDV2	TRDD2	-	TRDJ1	CACDSLPTSGVPSDDKLIF	TGTGCCTGTGACTCACTTCCTACGTCTGGGGTTCCAAGTGACGATAAACTCATCTTT
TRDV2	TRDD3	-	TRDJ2	CACDAVLGDTTLTAQLFF	TGTGCCTGTGACGCCGTACTGGGGGATACTACTTTGACAGCACAACTCTTCTTT
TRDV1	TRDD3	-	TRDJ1	CALGEPLRGTPSSYWGITDKLIF	TGTGCTCTTGGGGAACCCCTCCGGGGAACGCCTTCATCTTACTGGGGGATAACCGATAAACTCATCTTT